The next 8 T cell receptor beta chains were all read from a single sample in a study of preoperative IRX-2 immunotherapy in early breast cancer. TCRdb keeps only in-frame clones here, not all; method: immunoSEQ multiplex PCR. The data hold around 28,000 clones, with 78% observed a single time. As for treatment: preoperative locoregional IRX-2 cytokine immunotherapy. The sequences come from lymph node tissue, collected before IRX-2 immunotherapy. The receptor source for this set is a human donor with breast cancer.

The gene calls are TRBV7-7 and TRBJ1-6; D perhaps matches TRBD1 (5 bases). Trimming pared 5 bases from V and 9 bases from J, leaving 17 bases between. The CDR3 sequence is 15 residues long. CDR1 and CDR2 (germline): SSHAT, FNYEAQ (reference sequence). The CDR3 nucleotides read TGTGCCAGCAGCAGGGTTCGGGAAAGGGGTTCACCCCTCCACTTT. Translating gives CASSRVRERGSPLHF.

Details on this clone: At one boundary the junction diverges from the germline segment, which might be a read error. The chain links TRBV11-3 to TRBJ2-2, with D possibly TRBD2 on 7 matching bases. CDR1 is SGHNT, CDR2 YENEEA, per germline. The CDR3 is 15 amino acids. The CDR3: CASSGGGSHPGELFF. CDR3 sequence (DNA): TGTGCTAGCAGCGGCGGGGGCTCCCACCCCGGGGAGCTGTTTTTT.

V and J are TRBV18 and TRBJ2-5, with D uncertain. The CDR3 has 13 amino acids. Trimming removed 6 bases at V and 5 bases at J, with 13 bases between. Germline assignment: CDR1 KGHSH and CDR2 LQKENI. CDR3 in amino acids: CASSPRRGETQYF. The CDR3 DNA reads TGTGCCAGCTCCCCGAGACGTGGGGAGACCCAGTACTTC.

The CDR3: CASNPGGNNSPLHF. CDR3 bases: TGTGCCAGCAACCCGGGAGGAAATAATTCACCCCTCCACTTT. The chain is built from TRBV6-8 and TRBJ1-6; unclear D gene. Trimming cost V 7 bases and J 5 bases, with 12 bases left between them. The CDR3 extends over 14 amino acids. The germline V gene has CDR1 MNHGY and CDR2 SAAAGT.

CDR3: CASSLVQGNSPLHF. The CDR3 DNA sequence: TGTGCCAGCAGCTTAGTTCAGGGGAATTCACCCCTCCACTTT. The rearrangement joins TRBV11-3 to TRBJ1-6, with TRBD1 as a possible D gene (6 bases). Looked up from germline, CDR1 is SGHNT and CDR2 is YENEEA. The CDR3 contains 14 residues. V shed 1 base and J shed 7 bases, with 8 bases lying between them.

The V gene is TRBV1, the J gene TRBJ2-7. TRBV1 is a pseudogene. The length of the CDR3 is 18 residues. CDR3 DNA sequence: TGCGCCAGCAGCCAAGGCCCTCTACTCGGGGGCATGGCCTACGAGCAATACTTC. Its protein is CASSQGPLLGGMAYEQYF.

The count of this clone is one. The J gene is TRBJ1-1, the V gene TRBV6-8; D remains ambiguous. V lost 2 bases, J lost 2 bases, and 12 bases lay in between. Germline values: CDR1 MNHGY, CDR2 SAAAGT. The CDR3 spans 15 residues. The CDR3 DNA reads TGTGCCAGCAGTTACGAGCAGTTGGGAAACACTGAAGCTTTCTTT. Translation gives CASSYEQLGNTEAFF.

V is TRBV18 and J is TRBJ1-4; tentative D call: TRBD1 (5 bases). V was cut by 0 bases and J by 7 bases, with 9 bases left in between. Germline CDR1 and CDR2: KGHSH and LQKENI. CDR3 size: 14 residues. CDR3 region: CASSPPQGTEKLFF. The CDR3, as DNA: TGTGCCAGCTCACCACCCCAGGGTACTGAAAAACTGTTTTTT.